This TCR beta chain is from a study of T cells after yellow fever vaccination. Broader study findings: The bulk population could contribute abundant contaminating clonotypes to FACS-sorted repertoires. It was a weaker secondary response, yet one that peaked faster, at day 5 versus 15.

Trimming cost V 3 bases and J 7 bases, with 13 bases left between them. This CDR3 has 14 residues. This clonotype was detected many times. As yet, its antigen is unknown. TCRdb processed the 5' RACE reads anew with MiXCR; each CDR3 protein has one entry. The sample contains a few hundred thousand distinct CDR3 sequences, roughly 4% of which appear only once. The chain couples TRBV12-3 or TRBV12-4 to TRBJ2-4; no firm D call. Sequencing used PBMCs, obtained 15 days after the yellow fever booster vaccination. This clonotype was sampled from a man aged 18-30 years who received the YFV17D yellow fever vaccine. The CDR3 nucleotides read TGTGCCAGCAGTTTTTTCGTCAGTGAGAACATTCAGTACTTC. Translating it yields CASSFFVSENIQYF.